The rows below give T cell receptor beta chains drawn from one sample of a study of blood T cell repertoires in COVID-19. Produced via immunoSEQ multiplex PCR; TCRdb's table is partial and in-frame only. The table records about 370,000 clones, 70% to 90% of them present only once. Sequenced input: peripheral blood. All receptors derive from a woman aged 25 to 39 with COVID-19, enrolled during active disease. Each CDR3 is given with its conserved first and last residue. D genes are given only for firm matches. Only some rows state a clone size, as once, few, many or a class for expanded clones.

>TRBV18|-|TRBJ2-1|once|14
TGTGCCAGCTCACCCATCACAGGGCGCAATGAGCAGTTCTTC
CASSPITGRNEQFF
>TRBV6-2/TRBV6-3|TRBD2|TRBJ2-1|-|17
TGTGCCAGCAGTAGACTAGCGGGAGGGCGTTATTCGGATGAGCAGTTCTTC
CASSRLAGGRYSDEQFF
>TRBV5-6|-|TRBJ1-2|once|11
TGTGCCAGCAGCTTGGAATCGGGCTACACCTTC
CASSLESGYTF
>TRBV6-5|TRBD1|TRBJ2-3|-|16
TGTGCCAGCAGTTACTCTAGGGACAGGGCTGTAGATACGCAGTATTTT
CASSYSRDRAVDTQYF
>TRBV29-1|-|TRBJ2-3|-|14
TGCAGCGTTACCGGACAGACTTTCACAGATACGCAGTATTTT
CSVTGQTFTDTQYF
>TRBV11-2|TRBD2|TRBJ2-3|-|17
TGTGCCAGCAGCTTAGTTAGATTTGCGGGAGTAGCAGATACGCAGTATTTT
CASSLVRFAGVADTQYF
>TRBV18|TRBD2|TRBJ2-7|once|15
TGTGCCAGCTCACCACCGACTAGCGGGGGTTACGAGCAGTACTTC
CASSPPTSGGYEQYF
>TRBV7-8|TRBD2|TRBJ2-1|few|17
TGTGCCAGCAGCTCGGGACTAGGGCCCCGCTCCTACAATGAGCAGTTCTTC
CASSSGLGPRSYNEQFF
>TRBV10-3|TRBD1|TRBJ2-1|-|15
TGTGCCATCAGTGAGTGGGACAGGGTTAACAATGAGCAGTTCTTC
CAISEWDRVNNEQFF
>TRBV19|TRBD1|TRBJ1-3|-|16
TGTGCCAGTAGTAACGACCACAGGGGCTCTGGAAACACCATATATTTT
CASSNDHRGSGNTIYF
>TRBV6-2/TRBV6-3|TRBD2|TRBJ2-5|-|15
TGTGCCAGCAGCCGCGGACTAGCGGGACAAGAGACCCAGTACTTC
CASSRGLAGQETQYF
>TRBV19|TRBD1|TRBJ2-3|-|15
TGTGCCAGTAGTAGGGCACAGGGGTCAGCAGATACGCAGTATTTT
CASSRAQGSADTQYF
>TRBV12-3/TRBV12-4|TRBD1|TRBJ1-2|-|12
TGTGCCAGCAGTCAGGGGGACTATGGCTACACCTTC
CASSQGDYGYTF
>TRBV19|-|TRBJ2-2|-|14
TGTGCCAGTAGTATAATGGCAGGGACCGGGGAGCTGTTTTTT
CASSIMAGTGELFF